Below, 3 T cell receptor beta chains from the same sample are listed, as sequenced in a study of T-cell memory formation after mild COVID-19. TCRdb reprocessed the 5' RACE reads via MiXCR and lists one record per CDR3 protein. The table has under 200,000 distinct CDR3 sequences, around 30% seen once; the top ten hold around 12%. Input material: PBMCs or a T cell subset sorted from them (not recorded which). The receptor source for this set is an adult woman who had mild COVID-19 (a few samples of this study predate the infection). Cell type and time point are not known.

The chain recombines TRBV5-1 with TRBJ2-1, with D possibly being TRBD1 or TRBD2 (5 bases each). The germline V gene has CDR1 SGHRS and CDR2 YFSETQ. The CDR3 is made up of 13 amino acids. The V and J ends lost 4 bases and 8 bases respectively, with 13 bases between them. CDR3 region: CASSAGLGDEQFF. The DNA for the CDR3 is TGCGCCAGCAGCGCCGGACTGGGGGATGAGCAGTTCTTC.

There are a few counts of this clonotype. The chain combines TRBV25-1 with TRBJ2-7; D possibly corresponds to TRBD1 (6 bases). Trimming removed 8 bases at V and 5 bases at J, with 16 bases between. There are 13 residues in the CDR3. Germline V gene data show CDR1 as MGHDK and CDR2 as SYGVNS. The CDR3 sequence: CASYSNRDHEQYF. The CDR3 DNA sequence: TGTGCCAGCTACTCCAACAGGGACCACGAGCAGTACTTC.

This clonotype has only a few counts. J is TRBJ2-3 and V is TRBV28; D is ambiguous. Per the germline V gene, CDR1 is MDHEN and CDR2 is SYDVKM. CDR3 length: 12 amino acids. Trimming stripped 8 bases from V and 4 bases from J, with 10 bases between. The CDR3 here is CASRYGADTQYF. The DNA of the CDR3 is TGTGCCAGCCGATATGGGGCAGATACGCAGTATTTT.